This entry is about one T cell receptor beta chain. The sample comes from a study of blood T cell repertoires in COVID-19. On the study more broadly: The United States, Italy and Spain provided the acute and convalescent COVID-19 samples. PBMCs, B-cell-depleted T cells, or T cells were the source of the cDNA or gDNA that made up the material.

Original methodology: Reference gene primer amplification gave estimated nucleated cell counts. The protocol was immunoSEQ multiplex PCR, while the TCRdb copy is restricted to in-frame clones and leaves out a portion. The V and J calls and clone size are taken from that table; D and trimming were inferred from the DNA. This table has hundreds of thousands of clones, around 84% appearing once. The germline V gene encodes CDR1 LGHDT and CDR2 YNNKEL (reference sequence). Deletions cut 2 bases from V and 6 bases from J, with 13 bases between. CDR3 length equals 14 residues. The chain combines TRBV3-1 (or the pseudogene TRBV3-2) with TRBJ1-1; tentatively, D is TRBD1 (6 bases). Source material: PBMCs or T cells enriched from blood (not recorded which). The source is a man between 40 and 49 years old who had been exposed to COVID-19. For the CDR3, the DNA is TGTGCCAGCAGCCAAATTGGACAGTATCCTGAAGCTTTCTTT. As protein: CASSQIGQYPEAFF.